A selection of T cell receptor beta chains follows, all from one sample in a study of blood T cell repertoires in COVID-19. The repertoire was sequenced with immunoSEQ multiplex PCR; TCRdb's copy has only in-frame clones and lacks some. The sample has 130,000 or so clones, 86% seen once. Sequenced input: peripheral blood. The source of these receptors is a woman in her sixties or seventies with acute or convalescent COVID-19. CDR3s include the opening cysteine and the closing phenylalanine or tryptophan. Fields, in order: D gene, V gene, J gene, clone size, CDR3 DNA, CDR3 protein. D genes are given only for firm matches. Not all rows give a size; the values are once, few, many and, for expanded clones, a class.

NA	TRBV29-1	TRBJ1-3	NA	TGCAGCGTTAGCATCTCTGGAAACACCATATATTTT	CSVSISGNTIYF
TRBD2	TRBV9	TRBJ2-3	NA	TGTGCCAGCAGCGTAAGCGGGGGGGCCGGAGATACGCAGTATTTT	CASSVSGGAGDTQYF
TRBD2	TRBV10-3	TRBJ2-1	NA	TGTGCCATCAGTGAGTCAAGCGGGGCATACAATGAGCAGTTCTTC	CAISESSGAYNEQFF
NA	TRBV7-9	TRBJ1-2	once	TGTGCCAGCAGCTTGGAACAGGGCCACATCTATGGCTACACCTTC	CASSLEQGHIYGYTF
TRBD2	TRBV7-2	TRBJ2-5	NA	TGTGCCAGCAGCTTACAGGGCGGGGGTATGGAGACCCAGTACTTC	CASSLQGGGMETQYF
NA	TRBV4-1	TRBJ1-1	NA	TGCGCCAGCAGCCAAGAGGAGAAACCCGCGAACACTGAAGCTTTCTTT	CASSQEEKPANTEAFF
NA	TRBV25-1	TRBJ2-5	few	TGTGCCAGTAGAACCTACCAAGAGACCCAGTACTTC	CASRTYQETQYF
TRBD1	TRBV5-1	TRBJ1-3	NA	TGCGCCAGCAGCTACTCTTCCGGGACAGGGTCTGGAAACACCATATATTTT	CASSYSSGTGSGNTIYF
NA	TRBV19	TRBJ1-2	NA	TGTGCCAGTAGTATCCAGGGGAGAGGCTACACCTTC	CASSIQGRGYTF
NA	TRBV19	TRBJ2-3	NA	TGTGCCAGTAGTATAAGTAGTCCCCCGCACACAGATACGCAGTATTTT	CASSISSPPHTDTQYF
NA	TRBV11-2	TRBJ2-3	NA	TGTGCCAGCAGCTTAGACAGGGGCACAGATACGCAGTATTTT	CASSLDRGTDTQYF
TRBD1	TRBV5-1	TRBJ1-2	NA	TGCGCCAGCAGCTTGAACACAGGGGGCACGAAGGGCTACACCTTC	CASSLNTGGTKGYTF
NA	TRBV28	TRBJ1-1	NA	TGTGCCACCCATCCTGGCAGGACTGAAGCTTTCTTT	CATHPGRTEAFF
TRBD1	TRBV19	TRBJ1-1	NA	TGTGCCAGTAGTCTCTTAGGGGGCAAGTCGTTTACTGAAGCTTTCTTT	CASSLLGGKSFTEAFF
TRBD1	TRBV4-1	TRBJ1-5	NA	TGCGCCAGCAGCCAAGGGGACAGGGGGGTAAGCAATCAGCCCCAGCATTTT	CASSQGDRGVSNQPQHF
TRBD1	TRBV5-1	TRBJ1-6	NA	TGCGCCAGCAGCTTTACAGGGGCCATCAATTCACCCCTCCACTTT	CASSFTGAINSPLHF
TRBD1	TRBV25-1	TRBJ1-1	NA	TGTGCCAGCCCTGACAGGGGTTCGACTGAAGCTTTCTTT	CASPDRGSTEAFF
NA	TRBV5-1	TRBJ2-7	NA	TGCGCCAGCAGCTTGGAGTATGGAGGGGCCCTATGGTACTTC	CASSLEYGGALWYF
NA	TRBV6-5	TRBJ1-4	NA	TGTGCCAGCAGCTGGACAGTTGCAACTAATGAAAAACTGTTTTTT	CASSWTVATNEKLFF
NA	TRBV28	TRBJ1-5	NA	TGTGCCAGCAGCCGGGTCGACAATCAGCCCCAGCATTTT	CASSRVDNQPQHF
TRBD2	TRBV9	TRBJ2-2	NA	TGTGCCAGCAGCGTAGGTAGCGGGGGTACCGGGGAGCTGTTTTTT	CASSVGSGGTGELFF
TRBD2	TRBV5-4	TRBJ2-7	NA	TGTGCCAGCAGCCGCGGGGGGGCCCCCTACGAGCAGTACTTC	CASSRGGAPYEQYF
NA	TRBV18	TRBJ1-5	NA	TGTGCCAGCTCAACCCAGGGTGGTGGGCAGCCCCAGCATTTT	CASSTQGGGQPQHF
NA	TRBV12-3/TRBV12-4	TRBJ2-7	NA	TGTGCCAGCAGTCCCAGACAGTACGAGCAGTACTTC	CASSPRQYEQYF
TRBD2	TRBV12-3/TRBV12-4	TRBJ2-1	NA	TGTGCCAGCAGTTCAAAACCTCTAGCGGGGGCTTTCTTC	CASSSKPLAGAFF
TRBD1	TRBV6-2/TRBV6-3	TRBJ1-5	NA	TGTGCCAGCAGTTTCTCCGGGACAGGGGGGCTGAGTCAGCCCCAGCATTTT	CASSFSGTGGLSQPQHF
NA	TRBV28	TRBJ1-2	NA	TGTGCCAGCAGTTTAATCTACTATGGCTACACCTTC	CASSLIYYGYTF
NA	TRBV4-1	TRBJ2-3	NA	TGCGCCAGCAGCCAAGGCGGGGCAGGTGCCACAGATACGCAGTATTTT	CASSQGGAGATDTQYF
TRBD1	TRBV2	TRBJ1-5	NA	TGTGCCAGCAGCCTCGACAGGGGAAGCAATCAGCCCCAGCATTTT	CASSLDRGSNQPQHF
NA	TRBV10-3	TRBJ1-1	once	TGTGCCACCCTTCAGCTCGCCGACATGAACACTGAAGCTTTCTTT	CATLQLADMNTEAFF
TRBD1	TRBV27	TRBJ2-7	NA	TGTGCCAGCAGTCCTCGGGACAGGGGTGTCTACGAGCAGTACTTC	CASSPRDRGVYEQYF
TRBD1	TRBV19	TRBJ2-3	NA	TGTGCCAGTAGTCTCCGGGACAGGGGCACAGATACGCAGTATTTT	CASSLRDRGTDTQYF
TRBD1	TRBV6-5	TRBJ1-1	NA	TGTGCCAGCAGAGGGACAGGGAACACTGAAGCTTTCTTT	CASRGTGNTEAFF
NA	TRBV7-9	TRBJ2-7	NA	TGTGCCAGCGGTGGTGAGGTCTCCGAGCAGTACTTC	CASGGEVSEQYF
NA	TRBV2	TRBJ2-2	NA	TGTGCCAGCAGGGAGATTCCCGGCGGGGAGCTGTTTTTT	CASREIPGGELFF
TRBD1	TRBV10-3	TRBJ1-5	NA	TGTGCCATCAGTGGGTCCGACAGGGTCAATCAGCCCCAGCATTTT	CAISGSDRVNQPQHF
TRBD1	TRBV19	TRBJ1-6	NA	TGTGCCAGTAGTGGGGACAGGGGCTCTTCCAGAAATTCACCCCTCCACTTT	CASSGDRGSSRNSPLHF
NA	TRBV6-5	TRBJ2-5	NA	TGTGCCAGCAGTTACGGGCCCCAAGAGACCCAGTACTTC	CASSYGPQETQYF
TRBD1	TRBV10-3	TRBJ1-4	once	TGTGCCATCAGACCGGGACAGGGGGGGACTAATGAAAAACTGTTTTTT	CAIRPGQGGTNEKLFF
NA	TRBV3-1/TRBV3-2	TRBJ2-5	NA	TGTGCCAGCAGCCAAGGGCTAGAACAGACCCAGTACTTC	CASSQGLEQTQYF
TRBD1	TRBV5-5	TRBJ1-5	NA	TGTGCCAGCAGTCTGGACAGGGGTCAGCCCCAGCATTTT	CASSLDRGQPQHF
NA	TRBV29-1	TRBJ2-2	once	TGCAGCGGCCGACGGGGCACCGGGGAGCTGTTTTTT	CSGRRGTGELFF
TRBD1	TRBV5-1	TRBJ2-5	NA	TGCGCCAGCGGGAGGGACAGGGAAGAGACCCAGTACTTC	CASGRDREETQYF
TRBD2	TRBV28	TRBJ2-2	NA	TGTGCCACTAGAGCAGGGAGGGGCACCGGGGAGCTGTTTTTT	CATRAGRGTGELFF
TRBD2	TRBV12-5	TRBJ2-2	few	TGTGCTAGTGGTTTGGAGGCGCTGTGGGGCGGGGGAGGAACCGGGGAGCTGTTTTTT	CASGLEALWGGGGTGELFF
NA	TRBV14	TRBJ1-2	few	TGTGCCAGCAGCCAAGAGTTGGTTAGGGAGATGGGGTACACCTTC	CASSQELVREMGYTF